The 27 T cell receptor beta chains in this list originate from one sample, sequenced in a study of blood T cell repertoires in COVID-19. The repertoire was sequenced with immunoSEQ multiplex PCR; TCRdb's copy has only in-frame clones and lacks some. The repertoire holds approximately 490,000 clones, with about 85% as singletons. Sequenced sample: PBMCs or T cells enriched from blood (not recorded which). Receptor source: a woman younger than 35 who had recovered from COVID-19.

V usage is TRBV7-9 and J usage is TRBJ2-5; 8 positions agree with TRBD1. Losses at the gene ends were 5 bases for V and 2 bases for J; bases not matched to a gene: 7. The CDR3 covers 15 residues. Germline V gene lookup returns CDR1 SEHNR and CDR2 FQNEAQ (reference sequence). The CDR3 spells CASSTGQGKQETQYF. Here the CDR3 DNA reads TGTGCCAGCAGCACCGGACAGGGTAAACAAGAGACCCAGTACTTC.

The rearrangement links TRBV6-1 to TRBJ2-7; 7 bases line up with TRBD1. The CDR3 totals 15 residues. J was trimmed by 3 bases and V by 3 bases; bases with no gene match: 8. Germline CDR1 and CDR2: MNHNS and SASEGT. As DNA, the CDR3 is TGTGCCAGCAGTGAGAACACAGGGACAGACTACGAGCAGTACTTC. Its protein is CASSENTGTDYEQYF.

CDR3 DNA: TGTGCCAGCAGTGAAGTCGTCGGGGTTCCTAATCAGCCCCAGCATTTT. Protein sequence: CASSEVVGVPNQPQHF. The chain employs TRBV6-1 and TRBJ1-5; D gene uncertain. This CDR3 region has 16 residues. The V end lost 1 base, the J end lost 4 bases, and 14 bases lay between the germline ends. Germline lookup yields CDR1 MNHNS and CDR2 SASEGT.

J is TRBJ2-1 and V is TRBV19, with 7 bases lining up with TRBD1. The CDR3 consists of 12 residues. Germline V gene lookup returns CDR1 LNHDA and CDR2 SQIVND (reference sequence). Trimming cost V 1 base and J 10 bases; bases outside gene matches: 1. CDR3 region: CASSIGQGEQFF. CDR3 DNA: TGTGCCAGTAGTATAGGACAGGGAGAGCAGTTCTTC.

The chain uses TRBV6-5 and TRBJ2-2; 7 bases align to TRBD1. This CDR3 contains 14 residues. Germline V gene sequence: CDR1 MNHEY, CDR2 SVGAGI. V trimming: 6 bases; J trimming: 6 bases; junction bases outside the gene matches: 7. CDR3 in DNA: TGTGCCAGCAGATCGACAGGGATGGCCGGGGAGCTGTTTTTT. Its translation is CASRSTGMAGELFF.

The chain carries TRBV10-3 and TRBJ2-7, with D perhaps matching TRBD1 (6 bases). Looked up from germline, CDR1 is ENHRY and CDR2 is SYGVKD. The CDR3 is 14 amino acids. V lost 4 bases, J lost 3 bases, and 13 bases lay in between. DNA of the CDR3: TGTGCCATCAGTGCGGACAGAGGTGACTACGAGCAGTACTTC. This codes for CAISADRGDYEQYF.

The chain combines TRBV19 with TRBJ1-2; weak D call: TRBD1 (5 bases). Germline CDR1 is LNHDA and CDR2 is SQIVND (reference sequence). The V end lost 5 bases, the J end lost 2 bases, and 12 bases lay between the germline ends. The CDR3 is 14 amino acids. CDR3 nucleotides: TGTGCCAGTAGTGCTCAGGGTAAAAACTATGGCTACACCTTC. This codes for CASSAQGKNYGYTF.

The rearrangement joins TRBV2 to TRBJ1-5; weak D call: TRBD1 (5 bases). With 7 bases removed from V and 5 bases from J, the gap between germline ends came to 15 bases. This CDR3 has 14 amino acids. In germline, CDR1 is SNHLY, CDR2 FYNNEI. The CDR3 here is CASTLRGGDQPQHF. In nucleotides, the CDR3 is TGTGCCAGCACCTTGAGGGGCGGGGATCAGCCCCAGCATTTT.

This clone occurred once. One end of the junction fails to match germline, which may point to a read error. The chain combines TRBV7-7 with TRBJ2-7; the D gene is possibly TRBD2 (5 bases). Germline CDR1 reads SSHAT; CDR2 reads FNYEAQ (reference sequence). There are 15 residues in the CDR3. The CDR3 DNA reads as TGTGCTAGCAGCTTAGGAGGAGGCCTGGCCTACGAGCAGTACTTC. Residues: CASSLGGGLAYEQYF. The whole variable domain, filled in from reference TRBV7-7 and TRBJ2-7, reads GAGVSQSPRYKVTKRGQDVTLRCDPISSHATLYWYQQALGQGPEFLTYFNYEAQPDKSGLPSDRFSAERPEGSISTLTIQRTEQRDSAMYRCASSLGGGLAYEQYFGPGTRLTVT.

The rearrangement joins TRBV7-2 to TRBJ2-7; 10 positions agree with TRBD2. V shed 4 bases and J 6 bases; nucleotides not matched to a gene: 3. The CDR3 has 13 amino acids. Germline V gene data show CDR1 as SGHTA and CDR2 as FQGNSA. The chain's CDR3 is CASSSWTSGEQYF. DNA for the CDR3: TGTGCCAGCAGCTCCTGGACTAGCGGCGAGCAGTACTTC.

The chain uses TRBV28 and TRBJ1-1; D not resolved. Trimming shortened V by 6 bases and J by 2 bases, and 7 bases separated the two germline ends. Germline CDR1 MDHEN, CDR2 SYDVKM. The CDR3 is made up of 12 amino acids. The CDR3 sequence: CASSPSNTEAFF. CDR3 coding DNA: TGTGCCAGCAGCCCCTCTAACACTGAAGCTTTCTTT.

In nucleotides, the CDR3 is TGTGCCAGTAGTATAGGGGAGTACTATGGCTACACCTTC. Its translation is CASSIGEYYGYTF. The chain has TRBV19 and TRBJ1-2; D remains ambiguous. The germline V gene has CDR1 LNHDA and CDR2 SQIVND (reference sequence). CDR3 length: 13 amino acids. V lost 1 base and J lost 3, with 6 bases in between.

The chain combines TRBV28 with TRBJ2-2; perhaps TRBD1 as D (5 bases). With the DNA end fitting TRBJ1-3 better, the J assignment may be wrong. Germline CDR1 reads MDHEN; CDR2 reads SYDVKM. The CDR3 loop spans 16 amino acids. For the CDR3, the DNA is TGTGCCAGCAGTCCAGGGTCATTTCGCTCTGGAAACACCATATATTTT. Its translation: CASSPGSFRSGNTIYF.

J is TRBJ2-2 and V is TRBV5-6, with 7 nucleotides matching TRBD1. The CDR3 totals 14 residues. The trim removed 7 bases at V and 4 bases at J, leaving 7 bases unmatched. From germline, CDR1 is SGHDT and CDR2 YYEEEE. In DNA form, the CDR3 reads TGTGCCAGCGGGAGACAGGGCCCCACCGGGGAGCTGTTTTTT. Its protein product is CASGRQGPTGELFF.

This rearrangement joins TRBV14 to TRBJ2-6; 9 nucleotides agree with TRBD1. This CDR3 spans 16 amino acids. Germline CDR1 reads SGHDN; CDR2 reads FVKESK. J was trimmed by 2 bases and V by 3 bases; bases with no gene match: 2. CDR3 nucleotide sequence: TGTGCCAGCAGCCAGGACAGGGGAGCTGGGGCCAACGTCCTGACTTTC. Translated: CASSQDRGAGANVLTF.

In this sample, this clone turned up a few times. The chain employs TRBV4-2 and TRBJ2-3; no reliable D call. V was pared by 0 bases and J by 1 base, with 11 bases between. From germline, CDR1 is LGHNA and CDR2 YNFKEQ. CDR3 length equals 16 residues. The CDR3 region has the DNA TGTGCCAGCAGCCAAGAACGCGGTTTTCGCACAGATACGCAGTATTTT. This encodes CASSQERGFRTDTQYF.

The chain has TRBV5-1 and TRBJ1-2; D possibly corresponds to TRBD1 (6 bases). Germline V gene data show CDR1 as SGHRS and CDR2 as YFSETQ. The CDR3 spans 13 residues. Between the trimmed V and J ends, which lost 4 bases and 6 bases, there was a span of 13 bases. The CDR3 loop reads CASSPRTVDGYTF. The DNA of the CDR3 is TGCGCCAGCAGCCCGCGGACAGTTGATGGCTACACCTTC.

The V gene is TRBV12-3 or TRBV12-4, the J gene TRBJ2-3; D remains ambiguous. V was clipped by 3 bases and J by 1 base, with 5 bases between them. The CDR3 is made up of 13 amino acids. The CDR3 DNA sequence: TGTGCCAGCAGTTTGGGCCGCACAGATACGCAGTATTTT. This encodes CASSLGRTDTQYF.

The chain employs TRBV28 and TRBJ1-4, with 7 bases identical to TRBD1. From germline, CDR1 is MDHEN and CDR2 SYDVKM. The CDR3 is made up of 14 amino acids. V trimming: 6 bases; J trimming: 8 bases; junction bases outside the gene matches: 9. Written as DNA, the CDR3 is TGTGCCAGCAGGTTGTCCGGGACAGTCGAAAAACTGTTTTTT. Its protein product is CASRLSGTVEKLFF.

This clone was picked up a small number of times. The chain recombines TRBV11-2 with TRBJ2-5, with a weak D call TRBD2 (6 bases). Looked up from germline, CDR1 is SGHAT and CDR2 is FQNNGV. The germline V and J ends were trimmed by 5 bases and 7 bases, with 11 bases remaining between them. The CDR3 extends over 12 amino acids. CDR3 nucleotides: TGTGCCAGCAGCCCGGGACTTGGGACCCAGTACTTC. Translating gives CASSPGLGTQYF.

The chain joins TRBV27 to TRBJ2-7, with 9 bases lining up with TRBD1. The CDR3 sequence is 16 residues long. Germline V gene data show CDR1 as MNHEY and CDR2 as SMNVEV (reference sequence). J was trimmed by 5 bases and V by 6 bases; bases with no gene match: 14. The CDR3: CASSSPLRDRANEQYF. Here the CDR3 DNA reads TGTGCCAGCAGCTCCCCACTCCGGGACAGGGCAAACGAGCAGTACTTC.

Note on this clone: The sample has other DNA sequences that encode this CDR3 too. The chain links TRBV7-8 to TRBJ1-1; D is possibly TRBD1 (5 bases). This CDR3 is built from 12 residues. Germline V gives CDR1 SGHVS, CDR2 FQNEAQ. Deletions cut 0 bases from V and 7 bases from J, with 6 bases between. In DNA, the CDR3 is TGTGCCAGCAGCTTAGCGGGGGGTGAAGCTTTCTTT. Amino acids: CASSLAGGEAFF. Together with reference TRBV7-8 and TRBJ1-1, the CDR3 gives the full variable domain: GAGVSQSPRYKVAKRGQDVALRCDPISGHVSLFWYQQALGQGPEFLTYFQNEAQLDKSGLPSDRFFAERPEGSVSTLKIQRTQQEDSAVYLCASSLAGGEAFFGQGTRLTVV.

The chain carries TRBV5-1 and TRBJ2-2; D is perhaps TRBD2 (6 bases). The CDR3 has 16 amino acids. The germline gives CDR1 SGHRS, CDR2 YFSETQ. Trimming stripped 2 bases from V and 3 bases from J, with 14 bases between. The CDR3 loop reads CASSLTGTPYTGELFF. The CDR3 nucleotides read TGCGCCAGCAGCTTAACCGGGACTCCTTACACCGGGGAGCTGTTTTTT.

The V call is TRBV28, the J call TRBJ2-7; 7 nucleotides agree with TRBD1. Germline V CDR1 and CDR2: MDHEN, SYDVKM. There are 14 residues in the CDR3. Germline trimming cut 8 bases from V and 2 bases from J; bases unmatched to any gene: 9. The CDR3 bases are TGTGCCAGCTGGGAGAGGGGGCAAACCTACGAGCAGTACTTC. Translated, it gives CASWERGQTYEQYF.

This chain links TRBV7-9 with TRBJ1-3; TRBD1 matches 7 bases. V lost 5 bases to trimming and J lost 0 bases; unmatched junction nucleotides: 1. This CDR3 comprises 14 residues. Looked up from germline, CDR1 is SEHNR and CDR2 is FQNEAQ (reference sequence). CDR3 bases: TGTGCCAGCAGCCAGGGGGTCTCTGGAAACACCATATATTTT. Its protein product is CASSQGVSGNTIYF. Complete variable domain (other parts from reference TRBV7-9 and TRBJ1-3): DTGVSQNPRHKITKRGQNVTFRCDPISEHNRLYWYRQTLGQGPEFLTYFQNEAQLEKSRLLSDRFSAERPKGSFSTLEIQRTEQGDSAMYLCASSQGVSGNTIYFGEGSWLTVV.

In nucleotides, the CDR3 is TGTGCCAGCAGCTTGGCGGGTCCCACAGATACGCAGTATTTT. It codes for CASSLAGPTDTQYF. The V call is TRBV5-4, the J call TRBJ2-3; no reliable D call. The CDR3 runs 14 residues. Deletions cut 0 bases from V and 2 bases from J, with 7 bases between. Per germline, CDR1 SGHNT and CDR2 YYREEE (reference sequence). The whole variable domain, filled in from reference TRBV5-4 and TRBJ2-3, reads ETGVTQSPTHLIKTRGQQVTLRCSSQSGHNTVSWYQQALGQGPQFIFQYYREEENGRGNFPPRFSGLQFPNYSSELNVNALELDDSALYLCASSLAGPTDTQYFGPGTRLTVL.

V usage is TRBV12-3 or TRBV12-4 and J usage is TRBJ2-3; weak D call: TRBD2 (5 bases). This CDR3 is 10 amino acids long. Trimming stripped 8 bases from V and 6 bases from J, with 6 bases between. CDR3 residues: CASRGDTQYF. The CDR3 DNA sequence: TGTGCCAGCCGAGGGGATACGCAGTATTTT.